One sample yielded the 22 T cell receptor beta chains listed below, sequenced in a study of blood T cell repertoires in COVID-19 (dated by TCRdb to 2020 to 2022). Library method: the immunoSEQ multiplex PCR assay. Sourced from immuneACCESS, this table was stored by TCRdb with only in-frame sequences that have V and J called. A share of the clones is absent; for the studies checked, an unresolved V gene accounts for under half, and the remainder has no known explanation. This sample has about 240,000 clones in its table, and roughly 87% of those were observed once. The ten largest make up approximately 7.5% of the sample. The material sequenced was peripheral blood. Source of these receptors: a man in his sixties who had recovered from COVID-19.

The chain uses TRBV3-1 (or the pseudogene TRBV3-2) and TRBJ1-2; 10 nucleotides align to TRBD1. The CDR3 spans 14 residues. CDR1 LGHDT and CDR2 YNNKEL come from the germline V gene (reference sequence). The V and J ends lost 4 bases and 8 bases, in that order; junction bases with no gene match: 7. CDR3: CASSLDRGLGGYTF. DNA for the CDR3: TGTGCCAGCAGCCTGGACAGGGGGTTGGGGGGCTACACCTTC.

This clone was seen more than once but under ten times. The rearrangement uses TRBV5-1 and TRBJ1-2; 10 nucleotides agree with TRBD1. This CDR3 has 14 residues. The ends lost 2 bases at V and 4 bases at J; junction bases unmatched: 2. Germline values: CDR1 SGHRS, CDR2 YFSETQ. CDR3 DNA sequence: TGCGCCAGCAGCTTCCGACAGGGGGCCTATGGCTACACCTTC. This translates into CASSFRQGAYGYTF.

This clone was detected once. The chain combines TRBV6-5 with TRBJ2-1, with a weak D call TRBD2 (6 bases). The length of the CDR3 is 15 residues. V dropped 6 bases and J dropped 1 base, with 13 bases sitting between them. Germline values: CDR1 MNHEY, CDR2 SVGAGI. CDR3 coding DNA: TGTGCCAGCAGGGGGAGGCCGGGGTCCTACAATGAGCAGTTCTTC. Amino acids: CASRGRPGSYNEQFF.

This clone was counted only a few times. Other DNA sequences of this sample code for an identical CDR3. The V and J genes are TRBV5-1 and TRBJ1-6; no definite D call. This CDR3 region has 16 residues. Germline lookup yields CDR1 SGHRS and CDR2 YFSETQ. The germline V and J ends were trimmed by 0 bases and 6 bases, with 13 bases remaining between them. CDR3: CASSLAPGSGNSPLHF. CDR3 DNA sequence: TGCGCCAGCAGCTTGGCCCCGGGATCGGGTAATTCACCCCTCCACTTT. Supplemented by reference TRBV5-1 and TRBJ1-6, the full variable domain reads KAGVTQTPRYLIKTRGQQVTLSCSPISGHRSVSWYQQTPGQGLQFLFEYFSETQRNKGNFPGRFSGRQFSNSRSEMNVSTLELGDSALYLCASSLAPGSGNSPLHFGNGTRLTVT.

J is TRBJ2-2 and V is TRBV24-1; 9 positions agree with TRBD1. Germline values: CDR1 KGHDR, CDR2 SFDVKD. With 4 bases clipped from V and 4 bases from J, the junction kept 6 bases outside the gene matches. This CDR3 has 16 amino acids. The CDR3 coding sequence is TGTGCCACCAGTGAGGTGACAGGGGGTACCACCGGGGAGCTGTTTTTT. It encodes CATSEVTGGTTGELFF.

This chain links TRBV11-2 with TRBJ1-1; 8 bases match TRBD1. V lost 7 bases, J lost 5 bases, and 12 bases stayed unmatched. The CDR3 length is 15 residues. Germline values: CDR1 SGHAT, CDR2 FQNNGV. CDR3 sequence reads: CASNLRGTGRTEAFF. The CDR3 nucleotides are TGTGCCAGCAACCTTAGAGGGACAGGACGAACTGAAGCTTTCTTT.

The chain recombines TRBV27 with TRBJ2-7, with 11 positions matching TRBD2. This CDR3 is 14 amino acids long. The V and J ends lost 8 bases and 4 bases, in that order; junction bases with no gene match: 7. Germline CDR1 is MNHEY and CDR2 is SMNVEV (reference sequence). CDR3 in DNA: TGTGCCAGCTCTAGCGGGGGGACACGGTACGAGCAGTACTTC. Its protein is CASSSGGTRYEQYF.

The rearrangement joins TRBV5-1 to TRBJ1-5; 7 bases are a match to TRBD1. This CDR3 has 15 residues. Germline CDR1 SGHRS, CDR2 YFSETQ. J was trimmed by 2 bases and V by 2 bases; bases with no gene match: 4. CDR3 in DNA: TGCGCCAGCAGCTTAGGGGGCTGGGGCAATCAGCCCCAGCATTTT. Translated, it gives CASSLGGWGNQPQHF.

CDR3 DNA: TGCGCCAGCAGCCCTACGACAGGAGGCCGGTTGTGGCCCCAGCATTTT. Translation gives CASSPTTGGRLWPQHF. This chain connects TRBV10-2 to TRBJ1-5; TRBD1 might be the D (6 bases). The CDR3 is 16 residues long. Trimming removed 6 bases at V and 9 bases at J, with 24 bases between. Germline V lookup: CDR1 WSHSY, CDR2 SAAADI.

The chain uses TRBV5-5 and TRBJ1-5, with 8 bases lining up with TRBD1. CDR1 SGHKS and CDR2 YYEKEE come from the germline V gene (reference sequence). The CDR3 has 14 residues. Losses at the gene ends were 3 bases for V and 7 bases for J; bases not matched to a gene: 6. CDR3 protein: CASSSQGAGQPQHF. CDR3 coding DNA: TGTGCCAGCAGCTCTCAGGGGGCAGGCCAGCCCCAGCATTTT.

The J gene is TRBJ1-1, the V gene TRBV18, with 7 bases lining up with TRBD1. J gave up 4 bases and V 3 bases, and 8 bases lay outside the gene matches. The V gene's germline CDR1 is KGHSH and CDR2 LQKENI. The CDR3 is 15 amino acids. CDR3 amino acids: CASSPATGRSTEAFF. CDR3 nucleotides: TGTGCCAGCTCACCCGCGACAGGGCGCAGCACTGAAGCTTTCTTT.

The genes are TRBV5-5 and TRBJ2-5; 9 positions agree with TRBD1. Trimming removed 4 bases from V and 7 bases from J; junction bases left unmatched: 14. This CDR3 spans 16 amino acids. The germline CDR1 and CDR2 sequences are SGHKS and YYEKEE (reference sequence). The CDR3 DNA is TGTGCCAGCAGCCCTACTTGGGACAGGGTTGGGGTGACCCAGTACTTC. Its protein product is CASSPTWDRVGVTQYF.

V and J are TRBV19 and TRBJ2-7; TRBD2 is a possible D gene (5 bases). The V and J ends lost 7 bases and 6 bases respectively, with 22 bases between them. The length of the CDR3 is 15 residues. Looked up from germline, CDR1 is LNHDA and CDR2 is SQIVND (reference sequence). The CDR3 coding sequence is TGTGCCAGTACCAATTGGAGGAAGAGACCCCCCGAGCAGTACGTC. Its protein product is CASTNWRKRPPEQYV.

The chain joins TRBV29-1 to TRBJ2-5; maybe TRBD2 (7 bases). V was shortened by 5 bases and J by 5 bases, with 12 bases between the two germline ends. CDR1 and CDR2 from the germline V gene are SQVTM and ANQGSEA. The CDR3 covers 12 residues. CDR3 coding DNA: TGCAGCGTTCCTGGGAGGGGGGAGACCCAGTACTTC. Encoded protein: CSVPGRGETQYF.

This chain links TRBV27 with TRBJ2-5; 12 bases fit TRBD2. Trimming removed 3 bases from V and 2 bases from J; junction bases left unmatched: 7. CDR3 length equals 17 residues. Germline loops: CDR1 MNHEY, CDR2 SMNVEV (reference sequence). CDR3 sequence reads: CASSFLTSGGLQETQYF. DNA for the CDR3: TGTGCCAGCAGTTTCCTTACTAGCGGGGGGTTACAAGAGACCCAGTACTTC.

CDR3 sequence: CASSLAASTDTQYF. In DNA form, the CDR3 reads TGTGCCAGCAGCCTAGCGGCTAGCACAGATACGCAGTATTTT. The chain is built from TRBV2 and TRBJ2-3, with TRBD2 matching over 7 bases. V lost 6 bases and J lost 0; bases outside the gene matches: 3. Germline assignment: CDR1 SNHLY and CDR2 FYNNEI. CDR3 length: 14 amino acids.

The chain joins TRBV18 to TRBJ2-3, with a tentative D call TRBD2 (5 bases). V was clipped by 4 bases and J by 3 bases, with 11 bases between them. The V gene's germline CDR1 is KGHSH and CDR2 LQKENI. The CDR3 consists of 14 residues. This chain's CDR3 is CASSRNEGTDTQYF. Written as DNA, the CDR3 is TGTGCCAGCTCACGTAACGAGGGTACAGATACGCAGTATTTT.

This chain connects TRBV12-3 or TRBV12-4 to TRBJ1-2; TRBD1 matches 8 bases. The CDR3 loop spans 13 amino acids. Unmatched junction bases numbered 2, after V lost 4 bases and J lost 4 bases. The DNA of the CDR3 is TGTGCCAGCAGTTCGGACAGGGTCTATGGCTACACCTTC. It codes for CASSSDRVYGYTF.

This sequence joins TRBV2 and TRBJ1-5, with 8 bases that match TRBD1. CDR3 length equals 14 residues. From germline, CDR1 is SNHLY and CDR2 FYNNEI. V was clipped by 10 bases and J by 0 bases; unmatched bases: 5. CDR3: CATSGTGSNQPQHF. Written as DNA, the CDR3 is TGTGCCACCTCCGGGACAGGTAGCAATCAGCCCCAGCATTTT.

The J gene is TRBJ1-1, the V gene TRBV21-1. TRBV21-1 is given as a pseudogene. The CDR3 spans 16 residues. The CDR3 DNA reads as TGTGCCAGCAGCAAAGGCCCCCCCGGAGGGAACACTGAAGCTTTCTTT. Amino acids: CASSKGPPGGNTEAFF.

The chain is built from TRBV5-5 and TRBJ2-6, with TRBD2 as a possible D gene (6 bases). Deletions cut 2 bases from V and 0 bases from J, with 15 bases between. Germline lookup yields CDR1 SGHKS and CDR2 YYEKEE (reference sequence). The CDR3 runs to 18 residues. The CDR3 nucleotides read TGTGCCAGCAGCTTTAGCTTAGCGGCCCTCTCTGGGGCCAACGTCCTGACTTTC. Its translation: CASSFSLAALSGANVLTF.

This clone has a handful of counts. The J gene is TRBJ1-1, the V gene TRBV5-1, with D perhaps TRBD1 (5 bases). The CDR3 consists of 14 residues. V was cut by 4 bases and J by 3 bases, with 13 bases left in between. Germline V gene data show CDR1 as SGHRS and CDR2 as YFSETQ. CDR3: CASSRGDGYTEAFF. In nucleotides, the CDR3 is TGCGCCAGCAGCCGCGGGGACGGGTACACTGAAGCTTTCTTT. Combining the CDR3 with reference TRBV5-1 and TRBJ1-1 gives the whole variable domain KAGVTQTPRYLIKTRGQQVTLSCSPISGHRSVSWYQQTPGQGLQFLFEYFSETQRNKGNFPGRFSGRQFSNSRSEMNVSTLELGDSALYLCASSRGDGYTEAFFGQGTRLTVV.